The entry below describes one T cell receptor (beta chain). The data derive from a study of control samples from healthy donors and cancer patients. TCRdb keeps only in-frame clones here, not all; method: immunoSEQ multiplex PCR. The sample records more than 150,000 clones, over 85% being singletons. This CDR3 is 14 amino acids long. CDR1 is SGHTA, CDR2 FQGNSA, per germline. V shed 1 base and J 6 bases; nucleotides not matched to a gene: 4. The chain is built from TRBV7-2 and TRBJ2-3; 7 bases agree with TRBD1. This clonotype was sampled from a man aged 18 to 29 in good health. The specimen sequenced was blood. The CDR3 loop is CASSLETGSDTQYF. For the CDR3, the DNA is TGTGCCAGCAGCTTAGAGACAGGGAGTGATACGCAGTATTTT.